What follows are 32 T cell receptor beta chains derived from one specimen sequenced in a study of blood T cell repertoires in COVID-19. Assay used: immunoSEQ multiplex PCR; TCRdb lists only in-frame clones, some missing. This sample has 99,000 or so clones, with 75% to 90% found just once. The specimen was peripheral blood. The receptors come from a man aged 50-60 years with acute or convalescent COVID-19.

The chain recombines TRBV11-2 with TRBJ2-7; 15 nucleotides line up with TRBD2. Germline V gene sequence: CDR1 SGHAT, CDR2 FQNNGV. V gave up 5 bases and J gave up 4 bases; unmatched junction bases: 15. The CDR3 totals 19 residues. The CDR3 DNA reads TGTGCCAGCAGCCCCCGGCCAGGACTAGCGGGAGGGAGTACGTACGAGCAGTACTTC. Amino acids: CASSPRPGLAGGSTYEQYF. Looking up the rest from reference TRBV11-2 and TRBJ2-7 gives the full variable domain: EAGVAQSPRYKIIEKRQSVAFWCNPISGHATLYWYQQILGQGPKLLIQFQNNGVVDDSQLPKDRFSAERLKGVDSTLKIQPAKLEDSAVYLCASSPRPGLAGGSTYEQYFGPGTRLTVT.

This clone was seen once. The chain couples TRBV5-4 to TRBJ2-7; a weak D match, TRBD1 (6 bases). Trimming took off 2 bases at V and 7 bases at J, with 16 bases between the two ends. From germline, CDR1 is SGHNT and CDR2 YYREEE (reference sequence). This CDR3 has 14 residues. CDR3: CASSFSGAFGEQYF. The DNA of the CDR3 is TGTGCCAGCAGCTTCTCAGGGGCGTTTGGTGAGCAGTACTTC.

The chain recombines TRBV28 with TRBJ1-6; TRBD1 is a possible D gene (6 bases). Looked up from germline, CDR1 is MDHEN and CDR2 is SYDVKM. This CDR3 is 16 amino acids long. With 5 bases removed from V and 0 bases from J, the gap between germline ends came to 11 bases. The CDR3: CASSTRTVSYNSPLHF. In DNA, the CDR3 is TGTGCCAGCAGTACCCGGACAGTCTCCTATAATTCACCCCTCCACTTT.

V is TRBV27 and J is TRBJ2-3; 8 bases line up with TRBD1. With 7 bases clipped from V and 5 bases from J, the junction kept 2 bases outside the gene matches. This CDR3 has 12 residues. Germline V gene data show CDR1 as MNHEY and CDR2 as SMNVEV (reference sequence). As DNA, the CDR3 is TGTGCCAGCACTACAGGGGGAGATACGCAGTATTTT. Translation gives CASTTGGDTQYF.

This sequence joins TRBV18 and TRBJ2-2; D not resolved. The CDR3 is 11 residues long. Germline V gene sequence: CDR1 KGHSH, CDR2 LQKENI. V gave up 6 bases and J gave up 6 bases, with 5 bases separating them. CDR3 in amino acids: CASSPAGELFF. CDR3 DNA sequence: TGTGCCAGCTCCCCCGCCGGGGAGCTGTTTTTT.

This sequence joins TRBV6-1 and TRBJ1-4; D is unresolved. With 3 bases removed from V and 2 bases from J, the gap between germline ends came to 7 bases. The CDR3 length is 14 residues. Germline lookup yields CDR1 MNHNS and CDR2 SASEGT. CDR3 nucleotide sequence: TGTGCCAGCAGTGACCGGCGGACTAATGAAAAACTGTTTTTT. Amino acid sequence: CASSDRRTNEKLFF.

DNA of the CDR3: TGCGCCAGCAGCCGCGGGACAGGGGTCGGAAACACCATATATTTT. Translated, it gives CASSRGTGVGNTIYF. This chain joins TRBV10-1 and TRBJ1-3; 10 bases agree with TRBD1. Trimming took 6 bases from V and 4 from J; bases not matched to a gene: 6. This CDR3 has 15 residues. Looked up from germline, CDR1 is WNHNN and CDR2 is SYGVQD (reference sequence).

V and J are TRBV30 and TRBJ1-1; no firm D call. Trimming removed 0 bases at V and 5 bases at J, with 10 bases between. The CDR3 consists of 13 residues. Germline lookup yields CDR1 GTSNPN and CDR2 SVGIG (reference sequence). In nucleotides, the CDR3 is TGTGCCTGGAGTGTACGTGGGAGTACTGAAGCTTTCTTT. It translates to CAWSVRGSTEAFF.

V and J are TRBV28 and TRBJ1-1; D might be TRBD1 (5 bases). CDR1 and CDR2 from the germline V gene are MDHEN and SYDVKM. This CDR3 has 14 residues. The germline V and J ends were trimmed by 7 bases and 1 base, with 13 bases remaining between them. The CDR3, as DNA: TGTGCCAGCATGAGAAAGGGGTGGAACACTGAAGCTTTCTTT. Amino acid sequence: CASMRKGWNTEAFF.

CDR3 coding DNA: TGTGCCACCAGGGGGGACTCCCGGAACACTGAAGCTTTCTTT. Translating gives CATRGDSRNTEAFF. The chain links TRBV24-1 to TRBJ1-1; possibly TRBD1 for D (5 bases). Deletions cut 7 bases from V and 1 base from J, with 12 bases between. Germline loops: CDR1 KGHDR, CDR2 SFDVKD. This CDR3 is 14 amino acids long.

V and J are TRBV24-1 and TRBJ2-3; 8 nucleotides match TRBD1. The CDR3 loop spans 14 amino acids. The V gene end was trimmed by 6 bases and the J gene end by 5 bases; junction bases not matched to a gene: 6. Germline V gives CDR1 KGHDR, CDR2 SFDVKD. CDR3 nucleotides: TGTGCCACCAGTTCCGGACAGGGATTAGATACGCAGTATTTT. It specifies CATSSGQGLDTQYF.

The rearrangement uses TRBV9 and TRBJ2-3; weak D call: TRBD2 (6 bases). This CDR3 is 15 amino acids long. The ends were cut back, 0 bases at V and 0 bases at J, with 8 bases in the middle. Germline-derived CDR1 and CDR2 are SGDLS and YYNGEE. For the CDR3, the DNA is TGTGCCAGCAGCGTAGTAGGGAGGAGCACAGATACGCAGTATTTT. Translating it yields CASSVVGRSTDTQYF.

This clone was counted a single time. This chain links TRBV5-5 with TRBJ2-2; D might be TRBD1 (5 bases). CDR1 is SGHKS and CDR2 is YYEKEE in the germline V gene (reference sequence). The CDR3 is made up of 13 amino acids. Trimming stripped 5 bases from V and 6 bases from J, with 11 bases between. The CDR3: CASRVGRAGELFF. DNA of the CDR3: TGTGCCAGCAGAGTGGGGCGCGCCGGGGAGCTGTTTTTT.

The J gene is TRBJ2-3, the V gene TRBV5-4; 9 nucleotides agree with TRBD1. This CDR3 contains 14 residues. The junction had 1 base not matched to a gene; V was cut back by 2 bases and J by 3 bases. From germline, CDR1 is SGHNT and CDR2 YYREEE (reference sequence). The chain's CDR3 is CASSFGQGTDTQYF. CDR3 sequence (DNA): TGTGCCAGCAGCTTCGGACAGGGGACAGATACGCAGTATTTT.

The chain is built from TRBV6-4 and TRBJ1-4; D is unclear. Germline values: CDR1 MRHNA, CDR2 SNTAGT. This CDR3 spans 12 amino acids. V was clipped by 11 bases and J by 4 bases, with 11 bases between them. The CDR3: CASGGDNEKLFF. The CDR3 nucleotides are TGTGCCTCAGGCGGGGATAATGAAAAACTGTTTTTT.

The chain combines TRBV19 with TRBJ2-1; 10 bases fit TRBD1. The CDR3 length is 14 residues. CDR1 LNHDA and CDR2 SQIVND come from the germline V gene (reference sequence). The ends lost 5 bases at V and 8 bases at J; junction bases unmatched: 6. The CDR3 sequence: CASSSTDRGYEQFF. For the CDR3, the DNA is TGTGCCAGTAGTTCAACGGACAGGGGGTATGAGCAGTTCTTC.

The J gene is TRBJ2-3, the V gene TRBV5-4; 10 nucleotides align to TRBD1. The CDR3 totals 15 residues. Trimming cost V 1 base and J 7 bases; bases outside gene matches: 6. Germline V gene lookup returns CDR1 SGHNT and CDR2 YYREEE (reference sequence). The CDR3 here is CASSLMGTGDHTQYF. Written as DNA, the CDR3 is TGTGCCAGCAGCTTGATGGGGACAGGGGATCATACGCAGTATTTT. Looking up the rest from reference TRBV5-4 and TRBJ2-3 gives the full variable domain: ETGVTQSPTHLIKTRGQQVTLRCSSQSGHNTVSWYQQALGQGPQFIFQYYREEENGRGNFPPRFSGLQFPNYSSELNVNALELDDSALYLCASSLMGTGDHTQYFGPGTRLTVL.

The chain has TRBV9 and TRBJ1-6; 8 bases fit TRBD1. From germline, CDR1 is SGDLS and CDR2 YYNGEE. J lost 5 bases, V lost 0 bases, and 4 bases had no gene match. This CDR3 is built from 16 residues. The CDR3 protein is CASSVGTGPDNSPLHF. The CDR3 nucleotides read TGTGCCAGCAGCGTAGGGACAGGGCCTGATAATTCACCCCTCCACTTT.

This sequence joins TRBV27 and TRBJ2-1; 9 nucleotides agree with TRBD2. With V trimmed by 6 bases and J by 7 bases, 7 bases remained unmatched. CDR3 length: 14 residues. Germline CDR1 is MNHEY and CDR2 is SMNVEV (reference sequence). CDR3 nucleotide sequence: TGTGCCAGCAGGGACGCGGGAGGGGATAATGAGCAGTTCTTC. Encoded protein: CASRDAGGDNEQFF.

The CDR3 DNA is TGTGCCACCGCTAGAACTAGCGGGACCTACAATGAGCAGTTCTTC. Encoded protein: CATARTSGTYNEQFF. This sequence joins TRBV24-1 and TRBJ2-1; TRBD2 aligns across 10 bases. The CDR3 contains 15 residues. The germline V gene encodes CDR1 KGHDR and CDR2 SFDVKD. With 9 bases clipped from V and 2 bases from J, the junction kept 6 bases outside the gene matches.

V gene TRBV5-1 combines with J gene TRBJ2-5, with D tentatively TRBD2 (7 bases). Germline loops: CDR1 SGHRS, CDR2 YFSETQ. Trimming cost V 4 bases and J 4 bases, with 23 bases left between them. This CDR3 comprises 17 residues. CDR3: CASSPGGLLTGRETQYF. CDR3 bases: TGCGCCAGCAGCCCGGGGGGCCTGCTGACCGGGAGAGAGACCCAGTACTTC.

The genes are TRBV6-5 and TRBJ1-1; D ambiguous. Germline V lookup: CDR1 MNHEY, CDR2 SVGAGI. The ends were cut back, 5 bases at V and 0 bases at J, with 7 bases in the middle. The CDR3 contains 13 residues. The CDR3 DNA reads TGTGCCAGCAGTAGGCGGGTGAACACTGAAGCTTTCTTT. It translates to CASSRRVNTEAFF.

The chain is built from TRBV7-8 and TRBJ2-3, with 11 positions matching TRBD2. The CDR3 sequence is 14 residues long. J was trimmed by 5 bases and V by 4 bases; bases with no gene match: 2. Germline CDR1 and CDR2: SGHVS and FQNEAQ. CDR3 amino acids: CASSYLAGGDTQYF. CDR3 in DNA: TGTGCCAGCAGCTATCTAGCGGGAGGAGATACGCAGTATTTT. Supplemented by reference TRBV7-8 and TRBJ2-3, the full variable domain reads GAGVSQSPRYKVAKRGQDVALRCDPISGHVSLFWYQQALGQGPEFLTYFQNEAQLDKSGLPSDRFFAERPEGSVSTLKIQRTQQEDSAVYLCASSYLAGGDTQYFGPGTRLTVL.

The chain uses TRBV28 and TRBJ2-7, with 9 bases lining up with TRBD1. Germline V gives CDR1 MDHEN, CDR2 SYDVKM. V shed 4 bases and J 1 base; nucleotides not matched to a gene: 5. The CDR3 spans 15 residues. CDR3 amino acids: CASSSVGQGSYEQYF. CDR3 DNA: TGTGCCAGCAGTTCAGTGGGACAGGGATCCTACGAGCAGTACTTC.

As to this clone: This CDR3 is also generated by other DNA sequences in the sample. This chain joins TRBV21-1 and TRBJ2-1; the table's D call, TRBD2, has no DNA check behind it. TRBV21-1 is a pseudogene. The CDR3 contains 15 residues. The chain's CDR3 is CASSKDRGSYNEQFF. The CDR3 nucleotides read TGTGCCAGCAGCAAAGATCGAGGATCCTACAATGAGCAGTTCTTC.

The CDR3: CSVEDLGLAGSTDTQYF. CDR3 coding DNA: TGCAGCGTTGAAGATTTGGGACTAGCGGGTAGCACAGATACGCAGTATTTT. The gene calls are TRBV29-1 and TRBJ2-3, with TRBD2 matching 12 bases. The V gene's germline CDR1 is SQVTM and CDR2 ANQGSEA. CDR3 size: 17 residues. V shed 0 bases, J shed 0 bases, and the junction held 4 bases outside the gene matches.

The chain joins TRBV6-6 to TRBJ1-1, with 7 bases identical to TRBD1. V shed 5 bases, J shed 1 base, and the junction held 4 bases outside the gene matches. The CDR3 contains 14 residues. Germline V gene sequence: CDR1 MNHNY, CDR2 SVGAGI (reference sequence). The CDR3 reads CASSPDRENTEAFF. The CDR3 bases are TGTGCCAGCAGTCCCGACAGGGAGAACACTGAAGCTTTCTTT.

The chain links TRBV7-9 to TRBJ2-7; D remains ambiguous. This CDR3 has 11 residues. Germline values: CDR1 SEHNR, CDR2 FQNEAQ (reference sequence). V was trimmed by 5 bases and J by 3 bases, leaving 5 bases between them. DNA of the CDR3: TGTGCCAGCAGCCCAGACTACGAGCAGTACTTC. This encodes CASSPDYEQYF.

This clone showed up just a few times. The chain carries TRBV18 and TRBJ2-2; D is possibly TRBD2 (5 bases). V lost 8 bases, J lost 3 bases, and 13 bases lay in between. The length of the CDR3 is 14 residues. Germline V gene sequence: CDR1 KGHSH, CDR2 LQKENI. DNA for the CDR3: TGTGCCAGCGAGGGTATCGGGCACACCGGGGAGCTGTTTTTT. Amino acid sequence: CASEGIGHTGELFF.

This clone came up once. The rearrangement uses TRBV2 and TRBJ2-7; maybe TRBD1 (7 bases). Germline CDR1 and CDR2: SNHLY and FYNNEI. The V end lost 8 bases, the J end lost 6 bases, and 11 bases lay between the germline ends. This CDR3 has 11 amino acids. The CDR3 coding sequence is TGTGCCAGCCAGGGGGGAGGCGAGCAGTACTTC. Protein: CASQGGGEQYF.

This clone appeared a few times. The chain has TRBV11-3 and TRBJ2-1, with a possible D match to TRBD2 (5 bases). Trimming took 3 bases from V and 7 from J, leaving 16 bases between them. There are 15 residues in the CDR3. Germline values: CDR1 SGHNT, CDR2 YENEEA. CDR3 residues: CASSFGLALGNEQFF. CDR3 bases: TGTGCCAGCAGCTTCGGACTGGCATTAGGGAATGAGCAGTTCTTC.

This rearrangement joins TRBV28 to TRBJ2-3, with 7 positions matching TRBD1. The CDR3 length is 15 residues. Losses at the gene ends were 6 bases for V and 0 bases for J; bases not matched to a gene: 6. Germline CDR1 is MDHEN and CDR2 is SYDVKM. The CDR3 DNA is TGTGCCAGCAGGGGACAGCCGATTAGCACAGATACGCAGTATTTT. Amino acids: CASRGQPISTDTQYF.